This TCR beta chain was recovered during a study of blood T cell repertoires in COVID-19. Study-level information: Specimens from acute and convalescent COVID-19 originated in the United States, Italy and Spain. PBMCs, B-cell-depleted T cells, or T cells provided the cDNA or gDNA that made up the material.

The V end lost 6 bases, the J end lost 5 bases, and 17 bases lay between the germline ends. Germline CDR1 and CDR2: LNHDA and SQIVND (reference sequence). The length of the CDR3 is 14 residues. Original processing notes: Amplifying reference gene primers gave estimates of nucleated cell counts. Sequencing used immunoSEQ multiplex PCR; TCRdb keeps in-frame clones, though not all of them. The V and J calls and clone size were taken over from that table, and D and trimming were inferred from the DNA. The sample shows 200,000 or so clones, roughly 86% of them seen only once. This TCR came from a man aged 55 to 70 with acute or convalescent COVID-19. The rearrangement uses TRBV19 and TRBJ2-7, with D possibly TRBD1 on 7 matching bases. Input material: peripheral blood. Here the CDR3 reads CASSLTGRSDEQYF. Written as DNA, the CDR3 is TGTGCCAGTAGCTTGACAGGGAGGAGCGACGAGCAGTACTTC.